This TCR beta chain comes out of a study of blood T cell repertoires in COVID-19. With V trimmed by 0 bases and J by 6 bases, 1 base remained unmatched. The CDR3 loop spans 13 amino acids. From germline, CDR1 is LGHNA and CDR2 YSLEER. Produced via immunoSEQ multiplex PCR; TCRdb's table is partial and in-frame only. The sample lists 350,000 to 400,000 clones, 75% to 90% occurring once. The sample was peripheral blood. The chain carries TRBV4-3 and TRBJ1-2; 7 nucleotides line up with TRBD1. The TCR sequence derives from a woman aged 55-75 years with COVID-19, enrolled during active disease. CDR3: CASSQDRGDGYTF. The CDR3 DNA sequence: TGCGCCAGCAGCCAAGACAGGGGGGATGGCTACACCTTC.